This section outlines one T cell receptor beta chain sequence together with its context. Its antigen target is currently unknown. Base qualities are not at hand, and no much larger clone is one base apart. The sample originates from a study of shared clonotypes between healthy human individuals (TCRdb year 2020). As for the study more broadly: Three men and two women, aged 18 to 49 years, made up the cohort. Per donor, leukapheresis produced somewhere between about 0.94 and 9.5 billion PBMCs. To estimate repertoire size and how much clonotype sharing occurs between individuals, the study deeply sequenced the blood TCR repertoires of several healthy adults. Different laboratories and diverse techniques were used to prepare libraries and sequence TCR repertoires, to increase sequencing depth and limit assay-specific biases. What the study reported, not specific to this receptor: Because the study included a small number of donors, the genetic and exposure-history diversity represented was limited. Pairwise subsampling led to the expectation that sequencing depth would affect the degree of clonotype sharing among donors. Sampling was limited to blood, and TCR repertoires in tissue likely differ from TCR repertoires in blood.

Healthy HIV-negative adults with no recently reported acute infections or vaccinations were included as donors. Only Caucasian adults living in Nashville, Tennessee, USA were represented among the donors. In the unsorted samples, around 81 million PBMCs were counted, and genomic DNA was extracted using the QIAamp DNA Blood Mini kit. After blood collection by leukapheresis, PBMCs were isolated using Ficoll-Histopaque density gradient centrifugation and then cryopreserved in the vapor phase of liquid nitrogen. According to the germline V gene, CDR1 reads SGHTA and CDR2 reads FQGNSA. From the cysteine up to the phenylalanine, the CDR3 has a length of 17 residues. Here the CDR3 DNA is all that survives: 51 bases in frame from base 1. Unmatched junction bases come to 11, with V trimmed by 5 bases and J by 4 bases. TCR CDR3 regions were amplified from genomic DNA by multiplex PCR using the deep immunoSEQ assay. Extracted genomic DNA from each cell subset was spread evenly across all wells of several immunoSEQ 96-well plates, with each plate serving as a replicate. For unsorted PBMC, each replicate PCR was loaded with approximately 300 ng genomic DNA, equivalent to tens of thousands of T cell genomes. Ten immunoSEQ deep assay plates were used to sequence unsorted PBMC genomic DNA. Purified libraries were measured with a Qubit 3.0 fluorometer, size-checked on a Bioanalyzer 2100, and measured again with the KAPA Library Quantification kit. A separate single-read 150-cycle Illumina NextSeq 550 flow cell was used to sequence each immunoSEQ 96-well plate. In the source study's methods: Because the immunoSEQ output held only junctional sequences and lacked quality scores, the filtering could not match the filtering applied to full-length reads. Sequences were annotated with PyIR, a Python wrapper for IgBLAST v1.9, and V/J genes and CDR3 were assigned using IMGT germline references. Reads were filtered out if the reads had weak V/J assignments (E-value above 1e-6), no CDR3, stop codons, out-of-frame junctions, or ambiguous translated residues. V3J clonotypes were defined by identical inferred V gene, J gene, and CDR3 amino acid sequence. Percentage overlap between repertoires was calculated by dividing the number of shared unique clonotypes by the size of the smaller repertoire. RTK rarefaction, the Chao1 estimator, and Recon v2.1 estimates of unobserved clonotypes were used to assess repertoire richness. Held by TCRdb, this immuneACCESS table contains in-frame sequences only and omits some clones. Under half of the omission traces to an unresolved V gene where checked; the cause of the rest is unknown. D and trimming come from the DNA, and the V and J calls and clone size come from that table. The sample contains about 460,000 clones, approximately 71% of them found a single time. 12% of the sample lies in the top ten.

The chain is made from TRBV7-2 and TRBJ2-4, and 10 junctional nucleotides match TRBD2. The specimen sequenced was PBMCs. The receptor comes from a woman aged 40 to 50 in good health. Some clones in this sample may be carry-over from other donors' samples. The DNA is TGTGCCAGCAGCGGAACTAGCGGGAAATTGGCTAAAAACATTCAGTACTTC. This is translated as CASSGTSGKLAKNIQYF.